This T cell receptor beta chain was documented in a study of shared clonotypes between healthy human individuals. None of the donors, who were healthy HIV-negative adults, had recently had acute infections or vaccinations. Assay: immunoSEQ multiplex PCR; the TCRdb copy retains only in-frame clones and omits some. This sample has some 550,000 clones, with more than 95% found just once. In germline, CDR1 is SGHAT, CDR2 FQNNGV. V shed 3 bases and J 5 bases; nucleotides not matched to a gene: 4. The CDR3 consists of 14 residues. The J gene is TRBJ2-7, the V gene TRBV11-2, with 10 nucleotides matching TRBD2. The TCR originated in a woman in her 30s in good health. Sequencing was performed on naive CD4+ T cells sorted from blood. Subset meaning: CD45RA+ positively selected. The CDR3 nucleotides read TGTGCCAGCAGCTTTACACTAGCGGGAAACGAGCAGTACTTC. It translates to CASSFTLAGNEQYF.